Following are 27 T cell receptor beta chains from one sample sequenced in a study of molecular identifiers for immune sequencing clone quantification. TCRdb used MiXCR to reprocess the PCR reads, holding one entry per CDR3 protein. The sample contains around 300,000 distinct CDR3 sequences, roughly 24% of which appear only once. Sequenced: naive CD8+ T cells from blood, with Jurkat cell RNA spiked in. Subset given: FACS-sorted CD8+CD4-CCR7+CD45RA+ naive T cells. Every receptor here comes from a human donor in good health. Some libraries in this study had Jurkat cell RNA spiked in.

For this clonotype: A read error is possible here, since a much larger clone lies one base away. The rearrangement joins TRBV12-3 or TRBV12-4 to TRBJ1-2; 7 nucleotides agree with TRBD1. The CDR3 runs to 14 residues. CDR3 nucleotides: TGTGCCAGCAGCAGGGACAGTTATAACTATGGCTGCACCTTC. It encodes CASSRDSYNYGCTF.

This clonotype was recorded a few times. V gene TRBV20-1 combines with J gene TRBJ2-5; D uncertain. Per the germline V gene, CDR1 is DFQATT and CDR2 is SNEGSKA (reference sequence). This CDR3 spans 12 amino acids. V dropped 5 bases and J dropped 6 bases, with 13 bases sitting between them. The CDR3 loop is CSAPDQKKTQYF. The CDR3 DNA reads as TGCAGTGCTCCGGACCAAAAGAAGACCCAGTACTTC.

This clonotype was seen a few times. The rearrangement links TRBV28 to TRBJ2-6; either TRBD1 or TRBD2 may fit D (5 bases each). Germline CDR1 is MDHEN and CDR2 is SYDVKM. V gave up 3 bases and J gave up 4 bases, with 16 bases separating them. The CDR3 totals 17 residues. The CDR3 is CASSFGTTFPGANVLTF. DNA of the CDR3: TGTGCCAGCAGTTTCGGGACGACGTTCCCCGGGGCCAACGTCCTGACTTTC.

About this clonotype itself: This may come from a read error, since a much larger clone is one base off. V gene TRBV9 combines with J gene TRBJ1-1; D remains ambiguous. The CDR3 covers 13 residues. V lost 5 bases to trimming and J lost 2 bases, with 10 bases between them. The germline gives CDR1 SGDLS, CDR2 YYNGEE. The CDR3 region is CASSPEQNTEAFF. The CDR3 coding sequence is TGTGCCAGCAGTCCCGAACAAAACACTGAAGCTTTCTTT.

This clonotype has at least ten counts. The J gene is TRBJ1-1, the V gene TRBV12-3 or TRBV12-4; D is undetermined. CDR3 length equals 13 residues. Trimming took off 4 bases at V and 4 bases at J, with 10 bases between the two ends. CDR3 DNA sequence: TGTGCCAGCAGTTCCGGAAGGGCCACTGAAGCTTTCTTT. Translation: CASSSGRATEAFF.

Comments on this clonotype: No conserved phenylalanine or tryptophan is present at the end of the CDR3, so a read error is the likely explanation. The chain has TRBV24-1 and TRBJ2-3; the match to TRBD2 covers 7 bases. The CDR3 runs 14 residues. V was pared by 3 bases and J by 5 bases, with 4 bases of the junction left unmatched. The V gene's germline CDR1 is KGHDR and CDR2 SFDVKD. CDR3 in amino acids: CATSDRGSIDTQYL. The CDR3 DNA reads TGTGCCACCAGTGATCGCGGGAGTATAGATACGCAGTATCTT.

The chain recombines TRBV20-1 with TRBJ2-2; D not certain. The ends were cut back, 0 bases at V and 1 base at J, with 6 bases in the middle. Germline CDR1 DFQATT, CDR2 SNEGSKA (reference sequence). The CDR3 extends over 14 amino acids. As DNA, the CDR3 is TGCAGTGCTAGAGAACACCTGAACACCGGGGAGCTGTTTTTT. This sequence encodes CSAREHLNTGELFF.

This clonotype occurred a few times. The chain combines TRBV12-3 or TRBV12-4 with TRBJ2-4, with D perhaps matching TRBD1 or TRBD2 (5 bases each). V gave up 5 bases and J gave up 5 bases, with 10 bases separating them. The CDR3 consists of 13 residues. The chain's CDR3 is CASSLGGQNIQYF. CDR3 in DNA: TGTGCCAGCAGTCTTGGGGGTCAAAACATTCAGTACTTC.

This clonotype was seen a single time. This likely comes from a read error, as the CDR3 has no conserved phenylalanine or tryptophan at its end. This chain joins TRBV13 and TRBJ2-3, with 7 bases that match TRBD2. Unmatched junction bases numbered 3, after V lost 3 bases and J lost 0 bases. This CDR3 spans 15 amino acids. CDR1 PRHDT and CDR2 FYEKMQ come from the germline V gene (reference sequence). CDR3 DNA: TGTGCCAGCAGCTTGGGGGGGTCTAGCACAGATACGCAGTATCTT. Its translation is CASSLGGSSTDTQYL.

This clonotype was picked up many times. J is TRBJ2-1 and V is TRBV7-9; TRBD2 agrees at 13 bases. CDR1 SEHNR and CDR2 FQNEAQ come from the germline V gene (reference sequence). V was pared by 5 bases and J by 3 bases, with 10 bases of the junction left unmatched. The CDR3 is 18 residues long. CDR3 amino acids: CASSIGLAGDVNYNEQFF. Written as DNA, the CDR3 is TGTGCCAGCAGCATTGGACTAGCGGGGGACGTGAACTACAATGAGCAGTTCTTC. Supplemented by reference TRBV7-9 and TRBJ2-1, the full variable domain reads DTGVSQNPRHKITKRGQNVTFRCDPISEHNRLYWYRQTLGQGPEFLTYFQNEAQLEKSRLLSDRFSAERPKGSFSTLEIQRTEQGDSAMYLCASSIGLAGDVNYNEQFFGPGTRLTVL.

This clonotype appeared a single time. V usage is TRBV19 and J usage is TRBJ2-7, with D perhaps assigned TRBD1 or TRBD2 (5 bases each). This CDR3 spans 15 amino acids. V was pared by 6 bases and J by 5 bases, with 20 bases between. Germline V gives CDR1 LNHDA, CDR2 SQIVND (reference sequence). The CDR3 DNA reads TGTGCCAGTAGCCACGGGACGGAGAAAGTCCACGAGCAGTACTTC. It is translated as CASSHGTEKVHEQYF.

With regard to this clonotype: Possible read error: a much larger clone is one base away. This chain links TRBV7-9 with TRBJ2-7; D ambiguous. This CDR3 contains 13 residues. The V gene's germline CDR1 is SEHNR and CDR2 FQNEAQ (reference sequence). The V and J ends lost 8 bases and 3 bases respectively, with 14 bases between them. The CDR3 sequence: CASGYPTSYEQYF. DNA for the CDR3: TGTGCCAGCGGTTACCCGACAAGCTACGAGCAGTACTTC.

This clonotype was detected a few times. The CDR3 here is CASGPRDRQETQYF. CDR3 nucleotides: TGTGCTAGTGGTCCTCGGGACAGACAAGAGACCCAGTACTTC. The chain links TRBV12-5 to TRBJ2-5, with 7 bases lining up with TRBD1. Trimming took 5 bases from V and 2 from J; bases not matched to a gene: 5. This CDR3 has 14 amino acids. Germline loops: CDR1 LGHNT, CDR2 FRNRAP.

In this sample, this clonotype turned up a few times. The V gene is TRBV19, the J gene TRBJ1-5, with a possible D match to TRBD1 (6 bases). The CDR3 contains 15 residues. The V gene's germline CDR1 is LNHDA and CDR2 SQIVND (reference sequence). The V and J ends lost 4 bases and 1 base respectively, with 11 bases between them. DNA for the CDR3: TGTGCCAGTAGTAGGGACATAATCAGCAATCAGCCCCAGCATTTT. Its translation: CASSRDIISNQPQHF.

Worth noting for this clonotype: An end of the junction does not agree with germline; a read error may underlie this. The rearrangement uses TRBV7-3 and TRBJ2-5; possibly TRBD2 for D (5 bases). Germline-derived CDR1 and CDR2 are SGHTA and FQGTGA. CDR3 size: 15 residues. Written as DNA, the CDR3 is TGTGCCAGCAGCTTAGGCGAGAGCGGTAGAGAGCCCCAGTACTTC. It translates to CASSLGESGREPQYF. The full variable domain, rest sourced from reference TRBV7-3 and TRBJ2-5, is GAGVSQTPSNKVTEKGKYVELRCDPISGHTALYWYRQSLGQGPEFLIYFQGTGAADDSGLPNDRFFAVRPEGSVSTLKIQRTERGDSAVYLCASSLGESGREPQYFGPGTRLLVL.

In the case of this clonotype: A much larger clonotype is one base distant, so this may be a read error. This sequence joins TRBV10-2 and TRBJ2-3; TRBD1 matches 8 bases. The CDR3 covers 15 residues. Germline V lookup: CDR1 WSHSY, CDR2 SAAADI. CDR3 amino acids: CASSELPGGTDPQYF. DNA of the CDR3: TGCGCCAGCAGTGAGCTTCCAGGGGGCACAGATCCGCAGTATTTT.

This clonotype was observed a handful of times. J is TRBJ2-1 and V is TRBV12-3 or TRBV12-4; tentatively, D is TRBD2 (5 bases). Trimming removed 5 bases from V and 9 bases from J, with 14 bases in between. The CDR3 sequence is 13 residues long. The CDR3 sequence is CASSRSSSGEQFF. DNA for the CDR3: TGTGCCAGCAGTCGCTCTAGCTCTGGTGAGCAGTTCTTC.

This clonotype has ten or more counts. The V and J genes are TRBV6-6 and TRBJ1-2; 11 bases map to TRBD1. The V and J ends lost 5 bases and 8 bases, in that order; junction bases with no gene match: 10. CDR3 length: 15 residues. The germline CDR1 and CDR2 sequences are MNHNY and SVGAGI (reference sequence). The CDR3 here is CASSPHRDRGDGYTF. The CDR3 DNA reads as TGTGCCAGCAGTCCCCACCGGGACAGGGGGGACGGCTACACCTTC.

Concerning this clonotype: A much bigger clone sits one base away, suggesting this may be a read error. V gene TRBV13 combines with J gene TRBJ1-2, with a possible D match to TRBD1 (6 bases). This CDR3 is built from 15 residues. V was shortened by 2 bases and J by 5 bases, with 15 bases between the two germline ends. The germline CDR1 and CDR2 sequences are PRHDT and FYEKMQ (reference sequence). This chain's CDR3 is CASSLSTGSSYGYTF. The CDR3, as DNA: TGTGCCAGCAGCTTAAGCACAGGGTCTAGTTATGGCTACACCTTC.

The rearrangement links TRBV7-9 to TRBJ2-5, with 11 bases identical to TRBD2. The CDR3 loop spans 17 amino acids. V lost 1 base, J lost 4 bases, and 8 bases stayed unmatched. Germline CDR1 SEHNR, CDR2 FQNEAQ (reference sequence). In nucleotides, the CDR3 is TGTGCCAGCAGCTTAGGAGGTAGCGGGGGGGCCGGAGAGACCCAGTACTTC. Protein sequence: CASSLGGSGGAGETQYF.

This clonotype has only a few counts. The chain carries TRBV7-2 and TRBJ2-1, with TRBD1 matching 9 bases. Germline V gene data show CDR1 as SGHTA and CDR2 as FQGNSA. The CDR3 has 15 amino acids. Trimming removed 4 bases from V and 6 bases from J; junction bases left unmatched: 7. The DNA of the CDR3 is TGTGCCAGCAGCTCGACCGGGACAGGGTTCAATGAGCAGTTCTTC. Amino acids: CASSSTGTGFNEQFF. Full variable domain (missing parts from reference TRBV7-2 and TRBJ2-1): GAGVSQSPSNKVTEKGKDVELRCDPISGHTALYWYRQSLGQGLEFLIYFQGNSAPDKSGLPSDRFSAERTGGSVSTLTIQRTQQEDSAVYLCASSSTGTGFNEQFFGPGTRLTVL.

With regard to this clonotype: As the CDR3 is not closed by the conserved phenylalanine or tryptophan, this likely results from a read error. V gene TRBV7-9 combines with J gene TRBJ2-3, with TRBD1 identical over 8 bases. Germline V gives CDR1 SEHNR, CDR2 FQNEAQ (reference sequence). The CDR3 is made up of 14 amino acids. The junction had 9 bases not matched to a gene; V was cut back by 7 bases and J by 6 bases. CDR3 region: CASNFDRGGDTQYI. The CDR3 bases are TGTGCCAGCAACTTCGACAGGGGCGGTGATACGCAGTATATT.

Points on this clonotype: This may be a read error: a much more frequent sequence differs by one nucleotide. CDR3 region: CSVEARAGGTPYEQYF. Here the CDR3 DNA reads TGCAGCGTTGAGGCCCGAGCAGGGGGTACCCCCTACGAGCAGTACTTC. The chain joins TRBV29-1 to TRBJ2-7; 7 bases line up with TRBD1. The CDR3 consists of 16 residues. The germline V gene encodes CDR1 SQVTM and CDR2 ANQGSEA. V lost 3 bases, J lost 2 bases, and 13 bases stayed unmatched.

As concerns this clonotype: Given a much more abundant clone one base away, this may be a read error. The chain has TRBV4-2 and TRBJ2-7; D is ambiguous. The CDR3 contains 15 residues. Germline V CDR1 and CDR2: LGHNA, YNFKEQ. Trimming left V 1 base short and J 3 bases short, with 13 bases between. CDR3 sequence reads: CASSQGGSPIYEQYF. CDR3 coding DNA: TGTGCCAGCAGCCAAGGTGGGTCGCCGATCTACGAGCAGTACTTC.

In this sample, this clonotype turned up a few times. This chain links TRBV29-1 with TRBJ1-2, with 7 bases aligning to TRBD1. This CDR3 spans 13 amino acids. From germline, CDR1 is SQVTM and CDR2 ANQGSEA. The junction had 7 bases not matched to a gene; V was cut back by 7 bases and J by 2 bases. The CDR3 nucleotides read TGCAGCGCTGACTCGACAGGGAACTATGGCTACACCTTC. Amino acids: CSADSTGNYGYTF.

This clonotype was counted many times. The V call is TRBV24-1, the J call TRBJ2-1, with 8 nucleotides matching TRBD2. Germline CDR1 and CDR2: KGHDR and SFDVKD. The CDR3 is made up of 17 amino acids. The V and J ends lost 0 bases and 0 bases, in that order; junction bases with no gene match: 3. This CDR3 reads CATSDLTSGSSYNEQFF. The CDR3 coding sequence is TGTGCCACCAGTGATTTGACTAGCGGAAGCTCCTACAATGAGCAGTTCTTC.

At least ten counts were recorded for this clonotype. The chain joins TRBV24-1 to TRBJ1-5; the D is unclear. The CDR3 loop spans 11 amino acids. Germline values: CDR1 KGHDR, CDR2 SFDVKD. Trimming shortened V by 9 bases and J by 5 bases, and 7 bases separated the two germline ends. The CDR3 sequence: CATGLDQPQHF. In nucleotides, the CDR3 is TGTGCCACCGGACTAGATCAGCCCCAGCATTTT.